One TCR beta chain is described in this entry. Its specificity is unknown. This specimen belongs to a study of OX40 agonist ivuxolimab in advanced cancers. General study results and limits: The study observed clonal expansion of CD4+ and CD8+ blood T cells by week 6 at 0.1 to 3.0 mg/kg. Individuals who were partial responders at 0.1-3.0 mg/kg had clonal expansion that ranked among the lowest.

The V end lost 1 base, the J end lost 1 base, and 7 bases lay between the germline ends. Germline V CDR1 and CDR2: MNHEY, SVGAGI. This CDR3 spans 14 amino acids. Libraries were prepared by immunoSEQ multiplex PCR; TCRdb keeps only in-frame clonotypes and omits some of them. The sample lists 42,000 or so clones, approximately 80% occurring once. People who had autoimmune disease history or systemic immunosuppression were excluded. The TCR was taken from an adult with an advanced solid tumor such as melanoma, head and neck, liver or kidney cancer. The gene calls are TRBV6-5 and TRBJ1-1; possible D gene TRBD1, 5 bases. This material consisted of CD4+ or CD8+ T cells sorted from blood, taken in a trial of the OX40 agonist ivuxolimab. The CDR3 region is CASSYFDRNTEAFF. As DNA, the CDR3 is TGTGCCAGCAGTTACTTCGACAGGAACACTGAAGCTTTCTTT.